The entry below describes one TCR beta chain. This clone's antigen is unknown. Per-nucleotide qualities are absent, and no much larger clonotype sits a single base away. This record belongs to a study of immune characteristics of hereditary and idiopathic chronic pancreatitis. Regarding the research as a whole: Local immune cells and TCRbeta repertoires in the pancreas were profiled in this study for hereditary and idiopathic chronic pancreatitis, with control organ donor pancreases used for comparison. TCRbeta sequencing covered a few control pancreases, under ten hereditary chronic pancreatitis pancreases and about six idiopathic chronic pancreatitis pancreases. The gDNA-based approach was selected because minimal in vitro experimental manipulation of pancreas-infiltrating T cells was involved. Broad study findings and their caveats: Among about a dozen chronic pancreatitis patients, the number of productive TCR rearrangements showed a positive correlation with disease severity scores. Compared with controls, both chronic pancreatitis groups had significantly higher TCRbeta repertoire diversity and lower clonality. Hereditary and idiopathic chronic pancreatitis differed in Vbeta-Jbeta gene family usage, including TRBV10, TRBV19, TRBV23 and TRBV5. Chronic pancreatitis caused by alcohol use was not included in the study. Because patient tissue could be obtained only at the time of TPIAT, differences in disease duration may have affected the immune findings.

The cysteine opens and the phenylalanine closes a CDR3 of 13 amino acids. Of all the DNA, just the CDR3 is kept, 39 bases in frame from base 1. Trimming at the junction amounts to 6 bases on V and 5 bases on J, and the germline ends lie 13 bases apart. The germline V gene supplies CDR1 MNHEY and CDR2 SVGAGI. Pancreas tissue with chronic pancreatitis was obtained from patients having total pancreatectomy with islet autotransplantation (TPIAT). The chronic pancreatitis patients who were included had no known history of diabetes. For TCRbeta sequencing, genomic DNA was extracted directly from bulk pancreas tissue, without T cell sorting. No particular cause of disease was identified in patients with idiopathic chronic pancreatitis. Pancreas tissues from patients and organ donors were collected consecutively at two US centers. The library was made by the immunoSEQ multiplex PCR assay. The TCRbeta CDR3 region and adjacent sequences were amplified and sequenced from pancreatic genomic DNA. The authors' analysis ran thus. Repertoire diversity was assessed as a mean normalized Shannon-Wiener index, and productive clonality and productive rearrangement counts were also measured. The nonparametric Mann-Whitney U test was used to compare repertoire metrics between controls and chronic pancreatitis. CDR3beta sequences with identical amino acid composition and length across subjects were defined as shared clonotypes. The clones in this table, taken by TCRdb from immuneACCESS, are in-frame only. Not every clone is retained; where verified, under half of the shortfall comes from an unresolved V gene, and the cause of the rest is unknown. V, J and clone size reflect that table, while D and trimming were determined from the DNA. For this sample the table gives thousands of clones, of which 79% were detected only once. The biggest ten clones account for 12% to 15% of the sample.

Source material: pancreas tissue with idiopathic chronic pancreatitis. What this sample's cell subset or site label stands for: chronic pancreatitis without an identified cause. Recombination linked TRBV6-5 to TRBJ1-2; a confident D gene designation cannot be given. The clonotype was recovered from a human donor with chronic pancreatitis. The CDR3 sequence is CASSWERMYGYTF. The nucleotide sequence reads TGTGCCAGCAGCTGGGAGAGAATGTATGGCTACACCTTC.